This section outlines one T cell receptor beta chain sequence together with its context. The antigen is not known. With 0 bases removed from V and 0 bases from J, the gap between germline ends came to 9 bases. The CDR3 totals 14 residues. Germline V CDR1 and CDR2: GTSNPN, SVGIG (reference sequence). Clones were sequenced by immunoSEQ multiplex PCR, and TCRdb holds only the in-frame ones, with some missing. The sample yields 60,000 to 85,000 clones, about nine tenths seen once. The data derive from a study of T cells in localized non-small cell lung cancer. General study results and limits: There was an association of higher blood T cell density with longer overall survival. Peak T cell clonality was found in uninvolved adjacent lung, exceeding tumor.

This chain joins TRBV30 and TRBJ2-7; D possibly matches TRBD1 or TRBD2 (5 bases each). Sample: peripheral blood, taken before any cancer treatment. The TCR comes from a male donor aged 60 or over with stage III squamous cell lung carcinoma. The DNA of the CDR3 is TGTGCCTGGAGTGTGGGGGTGAACTCCTACGAGCAGTACTTC. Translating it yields CAWSVGVNSYEQYF.